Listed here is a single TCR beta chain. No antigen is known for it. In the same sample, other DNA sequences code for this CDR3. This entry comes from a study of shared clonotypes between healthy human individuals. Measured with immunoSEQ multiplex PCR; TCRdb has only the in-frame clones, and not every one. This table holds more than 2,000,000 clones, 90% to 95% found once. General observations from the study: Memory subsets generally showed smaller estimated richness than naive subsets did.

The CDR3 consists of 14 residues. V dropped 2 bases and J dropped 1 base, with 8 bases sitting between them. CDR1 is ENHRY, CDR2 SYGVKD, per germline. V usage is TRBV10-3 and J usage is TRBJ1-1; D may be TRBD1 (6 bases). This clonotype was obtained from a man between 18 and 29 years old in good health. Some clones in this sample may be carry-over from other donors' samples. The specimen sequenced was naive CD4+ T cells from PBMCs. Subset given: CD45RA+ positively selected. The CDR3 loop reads CAISETGRNTEAFF. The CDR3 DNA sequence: TGTGCCATCAGTGAGACAGGGAGGAACACTGAAGCTTTCTTT.